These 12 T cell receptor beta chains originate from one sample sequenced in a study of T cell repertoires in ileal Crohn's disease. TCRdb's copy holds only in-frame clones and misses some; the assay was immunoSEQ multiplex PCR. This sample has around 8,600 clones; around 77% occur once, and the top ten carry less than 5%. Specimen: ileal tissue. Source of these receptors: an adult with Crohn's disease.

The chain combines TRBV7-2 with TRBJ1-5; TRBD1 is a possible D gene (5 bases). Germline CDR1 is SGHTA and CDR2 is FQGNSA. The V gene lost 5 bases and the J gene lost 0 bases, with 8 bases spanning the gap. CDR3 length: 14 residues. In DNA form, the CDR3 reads TGTGCCAGCAGCCAACAGGTTAGCAATCAGCCCCAGCATTTT. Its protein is CASSQQVSNQPQHF.

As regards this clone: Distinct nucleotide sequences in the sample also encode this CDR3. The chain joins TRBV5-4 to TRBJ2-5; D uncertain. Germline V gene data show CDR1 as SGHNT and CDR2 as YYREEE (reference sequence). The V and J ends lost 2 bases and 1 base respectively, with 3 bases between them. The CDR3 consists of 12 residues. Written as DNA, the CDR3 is TGTGCCAGCAGCTTTAGCCAAGAGACCCAGTACTTC. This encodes CASSFSQETQYF.

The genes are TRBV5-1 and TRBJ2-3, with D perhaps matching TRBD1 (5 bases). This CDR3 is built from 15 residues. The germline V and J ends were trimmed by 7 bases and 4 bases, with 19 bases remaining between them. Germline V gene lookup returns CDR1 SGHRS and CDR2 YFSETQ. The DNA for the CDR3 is TGCGCCAGCGGGGAAGGGGCCGCCGGAGCAGATACGCAGTATTTT. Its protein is CASGEGAAGADTQYF.

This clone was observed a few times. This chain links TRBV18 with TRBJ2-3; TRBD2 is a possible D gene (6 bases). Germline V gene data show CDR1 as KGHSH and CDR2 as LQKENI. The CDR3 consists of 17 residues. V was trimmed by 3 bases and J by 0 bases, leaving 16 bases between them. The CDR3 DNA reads TGTGCCAGCTCACCCCTCTCTCGGGGGACTAGCACAGATACGCAGTATTTT. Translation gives CASSPLSRGTSTDTQYF.

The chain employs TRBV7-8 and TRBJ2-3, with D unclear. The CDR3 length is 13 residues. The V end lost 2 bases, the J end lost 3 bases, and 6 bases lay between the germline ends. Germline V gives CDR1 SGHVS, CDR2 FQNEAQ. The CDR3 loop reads CASSLIRTDTQYF. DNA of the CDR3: TGTGCCAGCAGCTTAATCCGTACAGATACGCAGTATTTT. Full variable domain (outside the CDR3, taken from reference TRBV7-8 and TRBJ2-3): GAGVSQSPRYKVAKRGQDVALRCDPISGHVSLFWYQQALGQGPEFLTYFQNEAQLDKSGLPSDRFFAERPEGSVSTLKIQRTQQEDSAVYLCASSLIRTDTQYFGPGTRLTVL.

The CDR3: CASSVGSGAGENIQYF. The CDR3 nucleotides read TGTGCCAGCAGCGTCGGATCGGGGGCGGGGGAAAACATTCAGTACTTC. The chain uses TRBV9 and TRBJ2-4; weak D call: TRBD2 (7 bases). Germline V gives CDR1 SGDLS, CDR2 YYNGEE. The V and J ends lost 2 bases and 5 bases respectively, with 17 bases between them. The CDR3 is 16 amino acids.

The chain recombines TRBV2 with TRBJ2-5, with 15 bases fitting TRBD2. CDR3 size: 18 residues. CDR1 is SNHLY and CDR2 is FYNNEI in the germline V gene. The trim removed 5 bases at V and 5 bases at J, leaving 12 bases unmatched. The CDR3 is CASSLLPGTSGGLETQYF. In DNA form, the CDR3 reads TGTGCCAGCAGTCTTCTGCCCGGGACTAGCGGGGGGCTGGAGACCCAGTACTTC. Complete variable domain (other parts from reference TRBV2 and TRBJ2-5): EPEVTQTPSHQVTQMGQEVILRCVPISNHLYFYWYRQILGQKVEFLVSFYNNEISEKSEIFDDQFSVERPDGSNFTLKIRSTKLEDSAMYFCASSLLPGTSGGLETQYFGPGTRLLVL.

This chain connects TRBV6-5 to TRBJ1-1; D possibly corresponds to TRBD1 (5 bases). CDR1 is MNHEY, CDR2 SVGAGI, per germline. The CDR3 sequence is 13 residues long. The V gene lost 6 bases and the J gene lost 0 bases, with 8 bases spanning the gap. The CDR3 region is CASRKQVNTEAFF. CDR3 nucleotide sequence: TGTGCCAGCAGAAAACAGGTGAACACTGAAGCTTTCTTT.

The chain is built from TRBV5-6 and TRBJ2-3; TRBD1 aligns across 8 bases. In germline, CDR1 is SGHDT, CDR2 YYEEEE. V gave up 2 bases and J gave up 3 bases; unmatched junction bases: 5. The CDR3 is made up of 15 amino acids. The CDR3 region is CASSFGDRTTDTQYF. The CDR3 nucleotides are TGTGCCAGCAGCTTTGGGGACAGGACAACAGATACGCAGTATTTT.

DNA of the CDR3: TGCGCCAGCAGTCAGAGCTCCCTCTTCAAGAACACTGAAGCTTTCTTT. This gives the protein CASSQSSLFKNTEAFF. The chain uses TRBV23-1 and TRBJ1-1; D is undetermined. TRBV23-1 is recorded as an ORF, its role being uncertain. V was pared by 3 bases and J by 1 base, with 15 bases between. This CDR3 comprises 16 residues.

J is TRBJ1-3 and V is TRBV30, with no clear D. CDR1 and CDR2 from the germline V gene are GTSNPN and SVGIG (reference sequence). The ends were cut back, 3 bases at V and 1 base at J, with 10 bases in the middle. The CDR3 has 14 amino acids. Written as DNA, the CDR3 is TGTGCCTGGAGCCCGGTCTTATCTGGAAACACCATATATTTT. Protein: CAWSPVLSGNTIYF.

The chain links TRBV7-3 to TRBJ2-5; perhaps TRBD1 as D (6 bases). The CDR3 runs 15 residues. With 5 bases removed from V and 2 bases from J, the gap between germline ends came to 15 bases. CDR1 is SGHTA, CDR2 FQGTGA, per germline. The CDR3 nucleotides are TGTGCCAGCAGCCGCTACCGGACAGTACAAGAGACCCAGTACTTC. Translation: CASSRYRTVQETQYF. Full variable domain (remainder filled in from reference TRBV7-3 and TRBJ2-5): GAGVSQTPSNKVTEKGKYVELRCDPISGHTALYWYRQSLGQGPEFLIYFQGTGAADDSGLPNDRFFAVRPEGSVSTLKIQRTERGDSAVYLCASSRYRTVQETQYFGPGTRLLVL.